This T cell receptor (beta chain) was recovered during a study of cytomegalovirus exposure and HLA in healthy donors (dated by TCRdb to the late 2010s). Study-level background: An earlier analysis of some 550 of the donors reported more than 250 Gb of sequence data and around 120 million unique TCR beta sequences from about 179 million T cells. Roughly 290 gigabases of sequencing data and around 80 million unique TCR sequences made up an early release that covered over 550 HLA-typed donors. Of the roughly 390 genotyped donors, less than 90% were placed in the genetic ancestry cluster associated with self-reported Caucasian donors. The aim of the study was to test whether cataloging public T cell receptors could identify signatures of past pathogen exposure. The T cell repertoires of 666 subjects were profiled by immunosequencing and related to cytomegalovirus serostatus. A separate validation cohort of roughly 130 different subjects was used in addition to the roughly 700-subject first cohort. High-throughput TCR immunosequencing, statistical association of individual TCRs with disease status, and machine learning were combined to predict cytomegalovirus infection status. A later analysis re-analyzed previously published TCR beta repertoires from roughly 630 donors and added high-resolution HLA genotyping to study TCR occurrence patterns. The later analysis used no new phenotypic data to find candidate immune exposures, relying instead on TCR beta sequences and their occurrence across donors. In an earlier analysis of 587 of the donors, high-throughput TCR beta sequencing was used to judge whether each TCR beta V gene segment behaved as functional or pseudogenic. Donor age, sex, ethnicity and CMV serostatus were compiled together with the repertoire data. In a later genetic analysis, genome-wide SNP genotypes for 398 of the 666 donors were used, and that subset was treated as a discovery cohort. Every repertoire in the discovery cohort had been generated on one and the same sequencing platform. Class I and class II HLA loci were covered by the typing at four-digit resolution. Typing coverage varied by locus: roughly 620-640 donors for A, B, C, DRB1 and DQB1; approximately 500 for DQA1; more than 600 for DPA1; roughly 450 for DPB1. A handful of DR-DQ haplotypes were treated as single units for association and clustering because of strong linkage in the cohort. Among a few hundred genotyped donors of the cohort, an average of approximately 250,000 unique TCR beta nucleotide sequences were sequenced per donor, roughly 20% of them non-productive. The research as a whole found: Correlated functional status among segregating V segments might be attributable to linkage disequilibrium, but an unknown experimental factor could not be ruled out. The cohort was sequenced for TCR beta chains only, and without alpha or paired-chain data the features that could be detected were limited. CMV serostatus was the only immune exposure information available for the cohort. Presence/absence analyses assumed roughly uniform sequencing depth across donors, an assumption that may not hold. According to a later analysis, TCR association rates differed among HLA loci, with DRB1 alleles showing the most associated TCRs and HLA-C alleles showing the fewest. A later analysis found that HLA-associated TCR beta chains were more clonally expanded and had lower generation probabilities than equally common non-associated chains. Because HLA typing was missing for some donors at each locus, association tests included only the typed subset. A later genetic analysis reported fewer N-insertions in productive TCRs among donors in an Asian-associated ancestry cluster than the roughly 650-donor mean. In an earlier analysis of 587 of the donors, most TCR beta V segments appeared in productive rearrangements about 87% or about 30% of the time, broadly matching IMGT annotations. Most TCR sequences were seen in very few donors, while some public TCRs were found in many individuals. A further reported finding was that TCR beta sequences accurately predicted the HLA-A and HLA-B alleles for most subjects in the first cohort. Specific HLA alleles were associated with 15,000 to 20,000 TCR beta sequences at a false discovery rate of 0.05 in a later analysis. V-gene and J-gene trimming of TCR beta chains was associated with a missense DCLRE1C variant in a later genetic analysis, and the association was replicated in an independent cohort. A cluster of highly shared sequence variants was judged likely to represent a technical artifact of the sequencing pipeline. Most CMV-associated TCR beta chains appeared to be HLA-restricted in a later analysis, and the HLA associations seemed to be driven largely by CMV exposure. The study gave a list of 150 to 200 TCR beta chains associated with cytomegalovirus. According to the authors, the approach could potentially be generalized to other disease states and immunological phenotypes. The classifier was reported to diagnose cytomegalovirus status with high specificity and sensitivity in both the original cohort and the validation cohort. A few of the identified cytomegalovirus-associated TCR beta chains were confirmed in vitro to be specific for cytomegalovirus antigens. When HLA alleles, especially DR and DQ, strongly co-occurred, attributing TCR associations to individual alleles was difficult. In a later analysis, several top co-occurrence clusters were reported to appear linked to parvovirus B19, influenza, CMV and Epstein-Barr virus. Roughly 17 rarely observed V segments, including chromosome 9 orphons, were excluded from the earlier analysis of about 600 of the donors because counts were too low.

The cohort consisted of 600 to 750 healthy bone marrow donors. At the time of sampling, all cohort members were nominally healthy, though unrecorded immune exposures were likely present. The donor tested CMV seropositive, placing the donor among the roughly 300 seropositive members of the cohort. A peripheral blood sample was provided by each donor, and peripheral blood mononuclear cells were used for TCR beta sequencing. The Qiagen DNeasy Blood Extraction Kit was used to extract genomic DNA from the blood cell samples. About this clone: Its cognate antigen has yet to be identified. The sample holds no much larger clone one base away, and base qualities are not on file.

Libraries were prepared through the immunoSEQ multiplex PCR assay. For the multiplex PCR, a mixture combining 60 forward primers for TCR Vbeta segments and 13 reverse primers for TCR Jbeta segments was used. The CDR3 region of rearranged TCR beta genes was amplified from genomic DNA with a multiplex PCR assay. The Illumina HiSeq System was used to sequence the amplified TCR beta libraries as 87-base-pair reads. As for the original processing: A later analysis tallied 70 million to 100 million unique TCR beta chains across the 666 repertoires, and about 12 million of those chains were shared by two or more donors. To remove PCR and sequencing errors, raw reads were error-corrected and collapsed into unique sequences using a nearest-neighbor algorithm that merged closely related sequences. To assign V, D and J gene segments, CDR3 sequences were aligned to IMGT reference sequences. For a sequence to be retained, a match of at least six nucleotides to both a V gene segment and a J gene segment was required. Rearrangements were called productive when the CDR3 lacked stop codons and stayed in frame with V and J; all others were non-productive. CDR3 was defined by IMGT convention, running from the second conserved V-encoded cysteine to the conserved J-encoded phenylalanine. Sequences without an unambiguous match to a single V gene segment were excluded from the earlier analysis of about 630 of the donors. In an earlier analysis of 450 to 700 of the donors, V segments were called functional above 56.7% productive rearrangements and were called segregating when the between-donor standard deviation exceeded 5%. To diagnose cytomegalovirus status from the catalog of TCR beta chain sequences, a statistical classification framework was built. In a later analysis, TCR nucleotide sequences were compared against IMGT/GENE-DB human TR gene sequences so that V and J genes could be assigned. In a later analysis, CDR3 sequences and most-parsimonious VDJ recombination scenarios were assigned using the TCRdist pipeline. In a later analysis, each TCR beta chain was defined by its CDR3 amino acid sequence together with its V-gene family, and reads lacking a unique V-gene family were excluded. A later analysis removed 550 to 650 highly shared, low-generation-probability nucleotide sequences to deal with suspected cross-contamination and a sequencing artifact. A later analysis calculated a clonal expansion index for each public chain from normalized within-repertoire ranks of inferred template counts. A later analysis computed generation probabilities with a VDJ recombination model fitted to out-of-frame rearrangements, and checked the results against IGoR. A later analysis scored TCR-TCR, TCR-HLA and TCR-CMV co-occurrence with hypergeometric tests, applying a repertoire-size bias correction to TCR pairs. A later analysis estimated false discovery rates by permuting HLA or CMV assignments 20 times. In a later analysis, co-occurring TCRs were grouped using DBSCAN, with TCRdist sequence similarity added in when clustering inside HLA-allele-positive subsets. Co-occurrence clustering excluded repertoires with fewer than 30,000 or more than 120,000 public chains, plus five with anomalous nucleotide sharing. The immuneACCESS repertoire file appears here via TCRdb, limited to in-frame rearrangements. These files lack a portion of the clones; in checked studies, under half of the deficit traces to unresolved V genes, and the cause of the others is not known. V and J calls and clone size follow that table, whereas D and trimming were derived from the DNA. The sample yields over 75,000 clones; 79% were counted once. The top ten clones comprise about 3.6% of the sample.

This TCR was recovered from a male donor in good health and CMV-seropositive. Sequenced: PBMCs.

The CDR3 sequence is CASSPRRGMNGKLFF. The nucleotides read TGTGCCAGCAGCCCGCGAAGGGGAATGAATGGGAAACTGTTTTTT. This receptor chain uses TRBV9 and TRBJ1-4, and the D gene may be TRBD1, 5 bases matching. V and J lose 4 bases and 11 bases, and a span of 21 bases separates them. The CDR3 covers 15 residues, taking in both the cysteine and the phenylalanine. The entry retains the CDR3 DNA only, 45 bases that are in frame from base 1. The germline V gene encodes CDR1 SGDLS and CDR2 YYNGEE. Reference TRBV9 and TRBJ1-4 genes cover what lies past the CDR3, so the full variable domain is DSGVTQTPKHLITATGQRVTLRCSPRSGDLSVYWYQQSLDQGLQFLIQYYNGEERAKGNILERFSAQQFPDLHSELNLSSLELGDSALYFCASSPRRGMNGKLFFGSGTQLSVL.